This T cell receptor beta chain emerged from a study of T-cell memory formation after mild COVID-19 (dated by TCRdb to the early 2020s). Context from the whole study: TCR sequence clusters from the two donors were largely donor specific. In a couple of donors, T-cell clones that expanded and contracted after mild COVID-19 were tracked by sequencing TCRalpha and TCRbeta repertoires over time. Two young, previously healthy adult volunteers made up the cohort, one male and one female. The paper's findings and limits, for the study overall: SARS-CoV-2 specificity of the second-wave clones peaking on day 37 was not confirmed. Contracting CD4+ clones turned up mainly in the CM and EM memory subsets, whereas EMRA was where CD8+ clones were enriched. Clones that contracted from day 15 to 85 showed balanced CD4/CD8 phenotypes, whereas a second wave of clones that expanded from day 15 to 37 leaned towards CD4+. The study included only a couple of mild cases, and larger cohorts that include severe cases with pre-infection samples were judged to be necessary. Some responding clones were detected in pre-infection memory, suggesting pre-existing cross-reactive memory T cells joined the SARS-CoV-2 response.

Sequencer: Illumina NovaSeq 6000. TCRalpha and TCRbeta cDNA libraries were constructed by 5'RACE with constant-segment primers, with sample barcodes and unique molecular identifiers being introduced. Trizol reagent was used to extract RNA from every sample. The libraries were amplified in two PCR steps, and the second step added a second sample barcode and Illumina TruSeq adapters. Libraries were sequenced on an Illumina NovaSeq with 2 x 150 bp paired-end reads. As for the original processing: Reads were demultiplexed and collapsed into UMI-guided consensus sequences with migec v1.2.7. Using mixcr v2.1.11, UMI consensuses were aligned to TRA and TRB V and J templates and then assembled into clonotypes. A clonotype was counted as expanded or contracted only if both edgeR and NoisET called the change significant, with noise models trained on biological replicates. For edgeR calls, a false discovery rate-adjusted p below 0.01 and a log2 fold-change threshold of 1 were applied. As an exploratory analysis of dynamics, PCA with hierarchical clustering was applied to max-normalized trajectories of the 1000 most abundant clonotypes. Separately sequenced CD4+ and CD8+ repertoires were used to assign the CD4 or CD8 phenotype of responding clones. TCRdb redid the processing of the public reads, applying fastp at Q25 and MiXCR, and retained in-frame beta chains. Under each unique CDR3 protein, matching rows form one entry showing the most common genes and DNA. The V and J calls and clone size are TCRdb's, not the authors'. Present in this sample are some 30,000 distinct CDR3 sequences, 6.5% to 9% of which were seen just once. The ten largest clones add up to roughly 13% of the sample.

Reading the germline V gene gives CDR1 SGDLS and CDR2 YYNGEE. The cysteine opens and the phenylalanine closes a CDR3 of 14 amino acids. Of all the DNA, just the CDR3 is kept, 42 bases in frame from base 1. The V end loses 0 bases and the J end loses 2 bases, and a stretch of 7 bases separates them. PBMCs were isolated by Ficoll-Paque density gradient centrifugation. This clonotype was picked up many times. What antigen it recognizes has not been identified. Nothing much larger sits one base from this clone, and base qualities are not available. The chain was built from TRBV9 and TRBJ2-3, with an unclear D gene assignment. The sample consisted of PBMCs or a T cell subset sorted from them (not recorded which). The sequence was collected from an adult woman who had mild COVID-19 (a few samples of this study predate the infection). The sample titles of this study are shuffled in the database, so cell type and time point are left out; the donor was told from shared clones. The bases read TGTGCCAGCAGCGTAGGCCAGCTCACAGATACGCAGTATTTT. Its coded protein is CASSVGQLTDTQYF.